This T cell receptor beta chain was recovered during a study of technical replicates of blood from several donors. Measured with immunoSEQ multiplex PCR; TCRdb has only the in-frame clones, and not every one. The data contain around 76,000 clones, roughly 92% of them seen just once; the ten biggest clones take up around 0.41%. This CDR3 spans 11 amino acids. V lost 3 bases and J lost 11, with 10 bases in between. The germline V gene encodes CDR1 SGHVS and CDR2 FQNEAQ. Sequences were obtained from T cells isolated from PBMCs. The TCR was taken from a human donor in good health. This sequence joins TRBV7-8 and TRBJ1-1; D call uncertain. For the CDR3, the DNA is TGTGCCAGCAGCTTCGGGAGCTTTGCTTTCTTT. Encoded protein: CASSFGSFAFF.